Listed below are T cell receptor beta chains from one sample, sequenced in a study of cytomegalovirus exposure and HLA in healthy donors. Using immunoSEQ multiplex PCR, the repertoire was profiled, and TCRdb retains in-frame clones only, with some absent. The repertoire holds 200,000 to 250,000 clones, with about 79% as singletons. Sequenced: PBMCs. The receptors shown here come from a man between 18 and 29 years old in good health and CMV-seronegative. CDR3s include the opening cysteine and the closing phenylalanine or tryptophan. Fields, in order: CDR3 DNA, CDR3 protein, clone size, V gene, D gene, J gene. The D gene is left open where the match is weak. Clone size, where shown, is once, few, many, or a class for clones that have expanded.

CDR3nt: TGTGCCAGGGGGGGGACTGAAGCTTTCTTT; CDR3aa: CARGGTEAFF; abundance: .; v_gene: TRBV2; d_gene: .; j_gene: TRBJ1-1
CDR3nt: TGCAGCGTCGTAAATGACAGGGCAGCTTTCTTT; CDR3aa: CSVVNDRAAFF; abundance: few; v_gene: TRBV29-1; d_gene: TRBD1; j_gene: TRBJ1-1
CDR3nt: TGTGCCAGCTCACCACGGACAGGGGGCGCCTACCCCCCCGGCTACACCTTC; CDR3aa: CASSPRTGGAYPPGYTF; abundance: .; v_gene: TRBV18; d_gene: TRBD1; j_gene: TRBJ1-2
CDR3nt: TGTGCCAGCAGTTTCGGACAGGGCCTAAATTCACCCCTCCACTTT; CDR3aa: CASSFGQGLNSPLHF; abundance: .; v_gene: TRBV27; d_gene: TRBD1; j_gene: TRBJ1-6
CDR3nt: TGTGCTAGTGGTTTCGGGCAGGGAAAGACTAGCGGGGGCCCCGAGTCAGCAGATACGCAGTATTTT; CDR3aa: CASGFGQGKTSGGPESADTQYF; abundance: .; v_gene: TRBV12-5; d_gene: TRBD2; j_gene: TRBJ2-3
CDR3nt: TGTGCCAGCAGCTACCCAGGGGTGTGGGAAACCGGGGAGCTGTTTTTT; CDR3aa: CASSYPGVWETGELFF; abundance: .; v_gene: TRBV9; d_gene: .; j_gene: TRBJ2-2
CDR3nt: TGTGCCAGCAGCCCTTTGTCGGAGACCCAGTACTTC; CDR3aa: CASSPLSETQYF; abundance: few; v_gene: TRBV28; d_gene: .; j_gene: TRBJ2-5
CDR3nt: TGTGCCAGCAGCGCCTCCTATGTTTCGGATGAGCAGTTCTTC; CDR3aa: CASSASYVSDEQFF; abundance: .; v_gene: TRBV7-2; d_gene: .; j_gene: TRBJ2-1
CDR3nt: TGTGCCAGCAGCTTAGTCCCCGGTTCCGGGGGCAATGAGCAGTTCTTC; CDR3aa: CASSLVPGSGGNEQFF; abundance: .; v_gene: TRBV7-2; d_gene: .; j_gene: TRBJ2-1
CDR3nt: TGTTCCAGCAGCCCTCTCGGACAGAGCTCTGGAAACACCATATATTTT; CDR3aa: CSSSPLGQSSGNTIYF; abundance: .; v_gene: TRBV7-9; d_gene: .; j_gene: TRBJ1-3
CDR3nt: TGTGCCAGCAGCGTAGACCCCGCCCCGCCAGGGGGAATCCCTCTTAGTACAGATACGCAGTATTTT; CDR3aa: CASSVDPAPPGGIPLSTDTQYF; abundance: .; v_gene: TRBV9; d_gene: TRBD1; j_gene: TRBJ2-3
CDR3nt: TGTGCCAGCAGCCTCGGGGTTTCCGGGGCCAACGTCCTGACTTTC; CDR3aa: CASSLGVSGANVLTF; abundance: .; v_gene: TRBV9; d_gene: .; j_gene: TRBJ2-6
CDR3nt: TGTGCCAGCAGCCGCCCCGGGAGCTACGAGCAGTACTTC; CDR3aa: CASSRPGSYEQYF; abundance: .; v_gene: TRBV7-8; d_gene: .; j_gene: TRBJ2-7
CDR3nt: TGCGCCAGCAGCCTTAGCCCAGGGGCGCAAGTCTACGAGCAGTACTTC; CDR3aa: CASSLSPGAQVYEQYF; abundance: .; v_gene: TRBV5-1; d_gene: .; j_gene: TRBJ2-7
CDR3nt: TGTGCCAGCAGCCTACCTGACAGGGGGCAAGGGGAGCTGTTTTTT; CDR3aa: CASSLPDRGQGELFF; abundance: .; v_gene: TRBV5-5; d_gene: TRBD1; j_gene: TRBJ2-2
CDR3nt: TGTGCCAGCAGAGGGGGACAGGCGGGACTTGATGGCTACACCTTC; CDR3aa: CASRGGQAGLDGYTF; abundance: few; v_gene: TRBV2; d_gene: TRBD1; j_gene: TRBJ1-2
CDR3nt: TGTGCCACCAGCAGAGTGCCAGGCAATCAGCCCCAGCATTTT; CDR3aa: CATSRVPGNQPQHF; abundance: .; v_gene: TRBV15; d_gene: .; j_gene: TRBJ1-5
CDR3nt: TGTGCCAGCAGCTTTAGGACAGGGTCGGTTACTAACTATGGCTACACCTTC; CDR3aa: CASSFRTGSVTNYGYTF; abundance: .; v_gene: TRBV5-4; d_gene: TRBD1; j_gene: TRBJ1-2
CDR3nt: TGTGCCAGCTCACCATTTCTACTCGAAAACTCTGGAAACACCATATATTTT; CDR3aa: CASSPFLLENSGNTIYF; abundance: .; v_gene: TRBV18; d_gene: .; j_gene: TRBJ1-3
CDR3nt: TGTGCCAGCAGGCGCACTAGCGGCCCGAACACCGGGGAGCTGTTTTTT; CDR3aa: CASRRTSGPNTGELFF; abundance: .; v_gene: TRBV9; d_gene: TRBD2; j_gene: TRBJ2-2
CDR3nt: TGTGCCAGCAGCTTATATGAGGGGGCACCGAACACCGGGGAGCTGTTTTTT; CDR3aa: CASSLYEGAPNTGELFF; abundance: .; v_gene: TRBV11-2; d_gene: TRBD1; j_gene: TRBJ2-2
CDR3nt: TGTGCCAGCAGTGTGGGACAGAACTATGGCTACACCTTC; CDR3aa: CASSVGQNYGYTF; abundance: .; v_gene: TRBV9; d_gene: TRBD1; j_gene: TRBJ1-2
CDR3nt: TGTGCCTGGAGTGTACCGGGGGGCCCTGAAGCTTTCTTT; CDR3aa: CAWSVPGGPEAFF; abundance: few; v_gene: TRBV30; d_gene: .; j_gene: TRBJ1-1
CDR3nt: TGTGCCAGCAGCTCAAACGACAGGGGATTCTACGAGCAGTACTTC; CDR3aa: CASSSNDRGFYEQYF; abundance: .; v_gene: TRBV5-5; d_gene: TRBD1; j_gene: TRBJ2-7
CDR3nt: TGTGCCAGCAGTTCGGGCTATGGCTACACCTTC; CDR3aa: CASSSGYGYTF; abundance: .; v_gene: TRBV5-4; d_gene: .; j_gene: TRBJ1-2
CDR3nt: TGTGCCAGCAGTGAAGGAGAGGAGTCGGGAGAAGCTTTCTTT; CDR3aa: CASSEGEESGEAFF; abundance: few; v_gene: TRBV6-1; d_gene: .; j_gene: TRBJ1-1
CDR3nt: TGTGCCAGCACCGAGGATCGACAGGGAGGTCCACCCCTCCACTTT; CDR3aa: CASTEDRQGGPPLHF; abundance: .; v_gene: TRBV6-6; d_gene: TRBD1; j_gene: TRBJ1-6
CDR3nt: TGTGCCAGCAGCGAGGGACAGGTTAGCGATGAGCAGTTCTTC; CDR3aa: CASSEGQVSDEQFF; abundance: .; v_gene: TRBV9; d_gene: TRBD1; j_gene: TRBJ2-1
CDR3nt: TGCAGCGCCATACCGGGACTAGAACAGGGGGAGCAGTACTTC; CDR3aa: CSAIPGLEQGEQYF; abundance: .; v_gene: TRBV29-1; d_gene: .; j_gene: TRBJ2-7
CDR3nt: TGTGCCAGCAGCCCCCGGGCTAGCGGGGGTCTGACTAGCACAGATACGCAGTATTTT; CDR3aa: CASSPRASGGLTSTDTQYF; abundance: .; v_gene: TRBV14; d_gene: TRBD2; j_gene: TRBJ2-3
CDR3nt: TGTGCCAGCAGCCCCCCGGGACTAGCGGGAGGCCTTACTAATACGCAGTATTTT; CDR3aa: CASSPPGLAGGLTNTQYF; abundance: .; v_gene: TRBV28; d_gene: TRBD2; j_gene: TRBJ2-3
CDR3nt: TGTGCCATCAGGAAGACACCACCCTCCTACGAGCAGTACTTC; CDR3aa: CAIRKTPPSYEQYF; abundance: .; v_gene: TRBV10-3; d_gene: .; j_gene: TRBJ2-7
CDR3nt: TGTGCCAGTGGGGTGAGGGGGGGAGAGACCCAGTACTTC; CDR3aa: CASGVRGGETQYF; abundance: .; v_gene: TRBV19; d_gene: .; j_gene: TRBJ2-5
CDR3nt: TGTGCCAGCAGACTAGCGGGAGGGCATGAGCAGTTCTTC; CDR3aa: CASRLAGGHEQFF; abundance: once; v_gene: TRBV11-2; d_gene: TRBD2; j_gene: TRBJ2-1
CDR3nt: TGCAGCCTCCTTGGAGCGGGAGTTTACAATGAGCAGTTCTTC; CDR3aa: CSLLGAGVYNEQFF; abundance: .; v_gene: TRBV29-1; d_gene: TRBD2; j_gene: TRBJ2-1